The entry below describes one TCR beta chain. Sequencing was performed with immunoSEQ multiplex PCR; in TCRdb, only in-frame clones are kept and a portion is missing. The sample shows around 20,000 clones, 77% of them seen only once. The sample is drawn from a study of ipilimumab plus nivolumab after autologous stem cell transplantation. This receptor was identified in a male donor with diffuse large B-cell lymphoma. The sample in question was PBMCs, obtained in a trial of ipilimumab plus nivolumab as post-transplant consolidation.

The CDR3 protein is CASSFAGGSGYTF. CDR3 nucleotides: TGTGCCAGCAGCTTCGCAGGGGGCTCTGGCTACACCTTC. This sequence joins TRBV5-4 and TRBJ1-2; 8 bases agree with TRBD1. V lost 2 bases and J lost 7; bases outside the gene matches: 4. Germline V gene lookup returns CDR1 SGHNT and CDR2 YYREEE (reference sequence). The CDR3 sequence is 13 residues long.